The 20 T cell receptor beta chains presented below share a single source sample, sequenced in a study of blood T cell repertoires in COVID-19. Measured with immunoSEQ multiplex PCR; TCRdb has only the in-frame clones, and not every one. The data hold roughly 300,000 clones, with about 83% observed a single time. The source material was peripheral blood. All receptors derive from a woman aged 45-60 years who had recovered from COVID-19.

The rearrangement uses TRBV9 and TRBJ1-1, with 12 bases fitting TRBD1. The trim removed 3 bases at V and 4 bases at J, leaving 7 bases unmatched. The germline CDR1 and CDR2 sequences are SGDLS and YYNGEE. CDR3 size: 16 residues. The CDR3 here is CASSASGQGARTEAFF. Here the CDR3 DNA reads TGTGCCAGCAGCGCCTCGGGACAGGGGGCGCGCACTGAAGCTTTCTTT.

This clone showed up just a few times. V is TRBV9 and J is TRBJ2-5, with 8 bases matching TRBD2. The CDR3 is made up of 16 amino acids. The germline CDR1 and CDR2 sequences are SGDLS and YYNGEE. J was trimmed by 4 bases and V by 7 bases; bases with no gene match: 15. The CDR3 DNA reads TGTGCCAGCGGACCTCTCGAGCGGGGGCCCGGAGAGACCCAGTACTTC. This gives the protein CASGPLERGPGETQYF. Full variable domain (outside the CDR3, taken from reference TRBV9 and TRBJ2-5): DSGVTQTPKHLITATGQRVTLRCSPRSGDLSVYWYQQSLDQGLQFLIQYYNGEERAKGNILERFSAQQFPDLHSELNLSSLELGDSALYFCASGPLERGPGETQYFGPGTRLLVL.

This chain uses TRBV28 with TRBJ2-3, with TRBD1 identical over 8 bases. V shed 2 bases, J shed 7 bases, and the junction held 5 bases outside the gene matches. The CDR3 runs to 14 residues. Germline V lookup: CDR1 MDHEN, CDR2 SYDVKM. CDR3 nucleotides: TGTGCCAGCAGTTTAGCAGGGGGCGCGTATACGCAGTATTTT. Translated: CASSLAGGAYTQYF.

V is TRBV7-9 and J is TRBJ1-5; no clear D. Trimming removed 5 bases from V and 10 bases from J, with 15 bases in between. Germline values: CDR1 SEHNR, CDR2 FQNEAQ (reference sequence). The CDR3 loop spans 13 amino acids. The CDR3 is CASSVYVSGPQHF. The CDR3 DNA is TGTGCCAGCAGCGTATATGTGAGCGGACCCCAGCATTTT.

The chain recombines TRBV18 with TRBJ2-7; perhaps TRBD2 as D (5 bases). Trimming shortened V by 1 base and J by 2 bases, and 12 bases separated the two germline ends. Germline V gene data show CDR1 as KGHSH and CDR2 as LQKENI. The CDR3 extends over 15 amino acids. CDR3 bases: TGTGCCAGCTCACCACGAGGGCCCCTGGCCTACGAGCAGTACTTC. Encoded protein: CASSPRGPLAYEQYF.

This chain joins TRBV27 and TRBJ2-7; maybe TRBD2 (6 bases). Trimming left V 4 bases short and J 6 bases short, with 19 bases between. CDR3 length equals 15 residues. Germline loops: CDR1 MNHEY, CDR2 SMNVEV (reference sequence). The CDR3 region is CASSSIAAGGVEQYF. DNA of the CDR3: TGTGCCAGCAGTTCGATAGCGGCCGGTGGGGTCGAGCAGTACTTC.

The chain joins TRBV3-1 (or the pseudogene TRBV3-2) to TRBJ1-2; D not resolved. The CDR3 covers 18 residues. Trimming cost V 1 base and J 4 bases, with 22 bases left between them. Germline CDR1 is LGHDT and CDR2 is YNNKEL (reference sequence). The CDR3 sequence: CASSQVSRWMPAGYGYTF. CDR3 nucleotides: TGTGCCAGCAGCCAAGTATCTAGGTGGATGCCCGCTGGCTATGGCTACACCTTC.

This chain uses TRBV28 with TRBJ1-2; TRBD1 matches at 11 bases. V dropped 2 bases and J dropped 5; count of bases not matched to a gene: 10. The CDR3 is 17 residues long. Germline CDR1 is MDHEN and CDR2 is SYDVKM. This CDR3 is CASSLGGTGGSIYGYTF. DNA for the CDR3: TGTGCCAGCAGTTTAGGAGGGACAGGGGGATCAATTTATGGCTACACCTTC.

This clone was picked up one time. The V and J genes are TRBV19 and TRBJ2-7; 10 bases line up with TRBD2. There are 14 residues in the CDR3. The V and J ends lost 4 bases and 3 bases, in that order; junction bases with no gene match: 3. Germline-derived CDR1 and CDR2 are LNHDA and SQIVND (reference sequence). CDR3 coding DNA: TGTGCCAGTAGTACTAGCGGGAGCCACTACGAGCAGTACTTC. The encoded protein is CASSTSGSHYEQYF.

V and J are TRBV18 and TRBJ1-4, with D possibly being TRBD1 (5 bases). There are 14 residues in the CDR3. The V and J ends lost 5 bases and 7 bases respectively, with 14 bases between them. Germline CDR1 is KGHSH and CDR2 is LQKENI. The CDR3 DNA reads as TGTGCCAGCTCAACGCGGCAAGGGGTTGAAAAACTGTTTTTT. Amino acids: CASSTRQGVEKLFF.

The chain uses TRBV28 and TRBJ1-2; 8 bases align to TRBD1. Germline values: CDR1 MDHEN, CDR2 SYDVKM. V lost 6 bases, J lost 4 bases, and 7 bases stayed unmatched. The CDR3 contains 14 residues. CDR3 DNA: TGTGCCAGCAGGGAACAGGGGGAGGGCTATGGCTACACCTTC. The encoded protein is CASREQGEGYGYTF.

This clone was found a few times. V gene TRBV10-1 combines with J gene TRBJ1-1; D is unresolved. The CDR3 consists of 17 residues. Germline V gives CDR1 WNHNN, CDR2 SYGVQD (reference sequence). Trimming shortened V by 7 bases and J by 0 bases, and 21 bases separated the two germline ends. The CDR3, as DNA: TGCGCCAGCATGGTTAGAGTCAAGAGATTAATGAACACTGAAGCTTTCTTT. Its protein is CASMVRVKRLMNTEAFF.

The V call is TRBV6-5, the J call TRBJ2-5; TRBD2 is a possible D gene (6 bases). The CDR3 runs 15 residues. Per the germline V gene, CDR1 is MNHEY and CDR2 is SVGAGI. The germline V and J ends were trimmed by 11 bases and 5 bases, with 24 bases remaining between them. The CDR3 DNA follows: TGTGCCTCGAGGGCAGGCCCCCGGGGGTGGGAGACCCAGTACTTC. Amino acids: CASRAGPRGWETQYF.

The chain is built from TRBV5-4 and TRBJ2-1; the match to TRBD2 covers 8 bases. CDR3 size: 17 residues. The ends lost 4 bases at V and 4 bases at J; junction bases unmatched: 13. Per germline, CDR1 SGHNT and CDR2 YYREEE (reference sequence). CDR3 DNA sequence: TGTGCCAGCAGCCCGGACCCAAACGGGGGGGGATACAATGAGCAGTTCTTC. It yields the protein CASSPDPNGGGYNEQFF.

This clone was found once. This sequence joins TRBV12-3 or TRBV12-4 and TRBJ2-4; TRBD2 aligns across 7 bases. After removal of 6 bases from V and 10 bases from J, the junction contained 9 bases not matched to a gene. The CDR3 runs 13 residues. The CDR3 DNA follows: TGTGCCAGCAGCCCTAGACTAGCTGGTATTCAGTACTTC. Protein sequence: CASSPRLAGIQYF.

The chain carries TRBV4-1 and TRBJ2-7, with D maybe TRBD2 (5 bases). CDR3 length equals 13 residues. V was shortened by 4 bases and J by 2 bases, with 9 bases between the two germline ends. Per the germline V gene, CDR1 is MGHRA and CDR2 is YSYEKL. CDR3 DNA: TGCGCCAGCAGCCCCCCTAGCCCCTACGAGCAGTACTTC. Protein product: CASSPPSPYEQYF.

Only a few counts were recorded for this clone. This chain links TRBV4-3 with TRBJ2-7; the D gene is possibly TRBD1 (5 bases). The CDR3 has 15 amino acids. Germline loops: CDR1 LGHNA, CDR2 YSLEER. V lost 1 base, J lost 2 bases, and 12 bases lay in between. The CDR3, as DNA: TGCGCCAGCAGCCAAGTTTTGACAGAAACCTACGAGCAGTACTTC. As protein: CASSQVLTETYEQYF.

The chain links TRBV28 to TRBJ2-3; D uncertain. Trimming left V 10 bases short and J 5 bases short, with 16 bases between. CDR3 length equals 13 residues. Germline V lookup: CDR1 MDHEN, CDR2 SYDVKM. This chain's CDR3 is CATQEPAVDTQYF. The CDR3 DNA sequence: TGTGCCACCCAAGAGCCCGCCGTAGATACGCAGTATTTT.

This sequence joins TRBV7-2 and TRBJ2-3; D ambiguous. V was shortened by 4 bases and J by 0 bases, with 8 bases between the two germline ends. The CDR3 is 14 amino acids. Germline CDR1 and CDR2: SGHTA and FQGNSA. The CDR3 reads CASSYGISTDTQYF. The CDR3 DNA reads as TGTGCCAGCAGCTACGGTATTAGCACAGATACGCAGTATTTT.

This clone showed up just a few times. The chain combines TRBV27 with TRBJ2-2, with a possible D match to TRBD2 (5 bases). The CDR3 contains 13 residues. With 5 bases removed from V and 7 bases from J, the gap between germline ends came to 11 bases. Per the germline V gene, CDR1 is MNHEY and CDR2 is SMNVEV (reference sequence). In DNA, the CDR3 is TGTGCCAGCAGTCAGCTCGGGATCGGGGAGCTGTTTTTT. This codes for CASSQLGIGELFF.